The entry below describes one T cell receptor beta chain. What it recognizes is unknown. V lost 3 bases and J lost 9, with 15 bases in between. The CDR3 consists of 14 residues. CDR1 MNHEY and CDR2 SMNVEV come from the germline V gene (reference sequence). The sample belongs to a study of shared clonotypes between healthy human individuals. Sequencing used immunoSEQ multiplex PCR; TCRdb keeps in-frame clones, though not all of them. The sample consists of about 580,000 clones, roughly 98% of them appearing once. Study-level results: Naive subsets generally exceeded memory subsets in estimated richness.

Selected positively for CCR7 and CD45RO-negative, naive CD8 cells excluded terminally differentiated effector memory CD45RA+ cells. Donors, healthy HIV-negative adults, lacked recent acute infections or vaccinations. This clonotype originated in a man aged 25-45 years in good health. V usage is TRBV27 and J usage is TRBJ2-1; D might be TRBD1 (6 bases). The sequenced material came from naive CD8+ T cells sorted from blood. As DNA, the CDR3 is TGTGCCAGCAGTTTGGGAAACAGGGTTATTGAGCAGTTCTTC. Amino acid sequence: CASSLGNRVIEQFF.